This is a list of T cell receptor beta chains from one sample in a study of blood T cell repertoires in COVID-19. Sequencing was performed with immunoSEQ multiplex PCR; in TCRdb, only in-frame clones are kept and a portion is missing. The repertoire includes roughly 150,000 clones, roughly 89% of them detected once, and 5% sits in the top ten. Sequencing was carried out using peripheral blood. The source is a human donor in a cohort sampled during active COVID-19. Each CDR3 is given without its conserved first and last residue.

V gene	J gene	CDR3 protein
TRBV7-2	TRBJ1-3	ASSLSSGEGNTIY
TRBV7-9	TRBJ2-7	ASSSLTEAYEQY
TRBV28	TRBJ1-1	ASSISTYEAF
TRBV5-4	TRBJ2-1	ASSTQRGGSYNEQF
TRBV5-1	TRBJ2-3	ASSLETPGGADTQY
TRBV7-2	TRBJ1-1	ASSWGGGGVTEAF
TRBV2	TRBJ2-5	ASKTWTSGGLGTTETQY
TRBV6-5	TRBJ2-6	ASSYGDSGANVLT
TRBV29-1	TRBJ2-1	SVEPAPSGSYNEQF
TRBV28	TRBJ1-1	ATVTGGQNTEAF
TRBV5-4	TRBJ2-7	ASSLRQGAGEQY
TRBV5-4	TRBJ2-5	AGSFQGLLQETQY
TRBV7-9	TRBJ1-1	ASSLLTGGTGTEAF
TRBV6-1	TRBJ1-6	ASSEIVGQYNSPLH
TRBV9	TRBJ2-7	ASSVVAGLSYEQY
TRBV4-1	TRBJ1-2	ASSQAGVYGYT
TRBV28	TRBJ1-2	ASSRRDSGHGYT
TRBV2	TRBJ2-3	ASRESLTSGRPGDTQY
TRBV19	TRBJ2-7	ASSKSRSNYEQY
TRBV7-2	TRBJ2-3	ASSSARGGGTDTQY
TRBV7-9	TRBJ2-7	ASSARDRGYEQY
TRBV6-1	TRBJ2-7	ASSEWTGVSYEQY
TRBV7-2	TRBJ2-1	ASSLKVGLPLTEQF
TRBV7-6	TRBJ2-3	ASSLSSAGGLSPDTQY
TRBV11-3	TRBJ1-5	AIPLRVGQPQH
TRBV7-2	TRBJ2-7	ASSSGQSYEQY
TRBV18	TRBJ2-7	ASSPTSYEQY
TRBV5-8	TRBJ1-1	ASSYYSGTGILNTEAF
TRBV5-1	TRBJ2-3	ASRTSGGSGTDTQY
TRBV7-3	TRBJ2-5	ASSLSSQETQY
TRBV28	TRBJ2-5	ASSLSTGGDETQY
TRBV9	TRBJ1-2	ASSGGTDIYGYT
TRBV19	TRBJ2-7	ASSITPTGSEQY
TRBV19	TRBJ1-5	ASSPRAGLSSNQPQH
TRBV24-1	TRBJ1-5	ATSDAQGGNQPQH
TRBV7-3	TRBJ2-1	ASSLIQDHNEQF
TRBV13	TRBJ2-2	ASSLKYLAGDTGELF
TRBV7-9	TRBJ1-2	ASSLGAGARYYGYT
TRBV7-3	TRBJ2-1	ASSLNAGGAGNEQF
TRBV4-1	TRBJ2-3	ASSQEASGRDTQY
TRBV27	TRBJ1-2	ASRPGGGYGYT
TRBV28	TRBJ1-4	ASSQGSEKLF
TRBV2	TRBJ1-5	ASKFLQGSGQPQH
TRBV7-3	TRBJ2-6	ASSPGLFSGANVLT
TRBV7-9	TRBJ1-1	ASSLVRGHGTEAF
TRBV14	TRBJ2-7	ASSQDRGTYEQY
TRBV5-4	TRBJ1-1	ASSRDSRNTEAF
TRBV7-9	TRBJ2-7	ASSSTGVPYEQY
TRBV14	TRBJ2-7	ASSPLRGGHYEQY
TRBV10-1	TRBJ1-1	ASTGRELGAF
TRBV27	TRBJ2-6	ASSSRQGTGANVLT